What follows are 18 T cell receptor beta chains derived from one specimen sequenced in a study of Graves' ophthalmopathy and Graves' hyperthyroidism. Researchers took RNA transcripts and amplified TCR beta CDR3 regions from them. First-round RT-PCR used HTBI primers; second-round multiplex PCR followed. TCRdb ran MiXCR on the multiplex PCR reads and lists one entry per CDR3 protein. The table lists fewer than 600,000 distinct CDR3 sequences, roughly an eighth of them singletons, with 9.8% in the top ten. The material sequenced was blood. These receptor sequences come from a woman in her twenties or thirties with Graves' ophthalmopathy.

At least ten counts were recorded for this clonotype. The gene calls are TRBV28 and TRBJ1-5; D may be TRBD1 (6 bases). With 5 bases removed from V and 0 bases from J, the gap between germline ends came to 14 bases. Germline assignment: CDR1 MDHEN and CDR2 SYDVKM. The CDR3 runs to 16 residues. The CDR3, as DNA: TGTGCCAGCAGTAGAAGGACAGAGTATAGCAATCAGCCCCAGCATTTT. Amino acids: CASSRRTEYSNQPQHF.

This clonotype has only a few counts. The chain uses TRBV5-1 and TRBJ2-2; TRBD2 matches at 9 bases. The CDR3 sequence is 16 residues long. Germline CDR1 and CDR2: SGHRS and YFSETQ. The trim removed 7 bases at V and 4 bases at J, leaving 11 bases unmatched. The CDR3 region has the DNA TGCGCCAGCGAGAGTAGCGGGAGACAGGTCACCGGGGAGCTGTTTTTT. Encoded protein: CASESSGRQVTGELFF.

This clonotype was seen ten or more times. The chain employs TRBV6-1 and TRBJ1-2, with a tentative D call TRBD1 (6 bases). Deletions cut 6 bases from V and 3 bases from J, with 14 bases between. Germline assignment: CDR1 MNHNS and CDR2 SASEGT. The CDR3 sequence is 14 residues long. The CDR3 protein is CASSPLDSDYGYTF. The DNA for the CDR3 is TGTGCCAGCAGCCCTTTGGACAGCGACTATGGCTACACCTTC.

The chain links TRBV28 to TRBJ2-7, with 9 bases that match TRBD1. V shed 4 bases and J 5 bases; nucleotides not matched to a gene: 9. CDR1 MDHEN and CDR2 SYDVKM come from the germline V gene. The CDR3 is 15 amino acids. CDR3 protein: CASSSDRDRDHEQYF. CDR3 DNA: TGTGCCAGCAGTTCGGACAGGGACAGGGACCACGAGCAGTACTTC.

This clonotype was detected ten times or more. The chain carries TRBV2 and TRBJ1-1; 10 bases are a match to TRBD1. CDR1 is SNHLY, CDR2 FYNNEI, per germline. The CDR3 has 15 residues. The V gene end was trimmed by 6 bases and the J gene end by 7 bases; junction bases not matched to a gene: 11. The CDR3 coding sequence is TGTGCCAGCAGCTGGGGGGGACAGGGGAGGATTGAAGCTTTCTTT. Translating it yields CASSWGGQGRIEAFF.

The sample holds many counts of this clonotype. The gene calls are TRBV6-1 and TRBJ2-5; D might be TRBD1 or TRBD2, each matching 5 bases. The CDR3 consists of 14 residues. The germline V and J ends were trimmed by 6 bases and 5 bases, with 16 bases remaining between them. Germline CDR1 MNHNS, CDR2 SASEGT. CDR3 region: CASRRWGSRETQYF. The CDR3 DNA follows: TGTGCCAGCAGGAGATGGGGGAGTAGGGAGACCCAGTACTTC.

At least ten counts were recorded for this clonotype. The chain recombines TRBV15 with TRBJ2-7; possibly TRBD2 for D (5 bases). Trimming removed 3 bases from V and 1 base from J, with 16 bases in between. CDR1 is LNHNV and CDR2 is YYDKDF in the germline V gene (reference sequence). The CDR3 totals 16 residues. The chain's CDR3 is CATSSDLRERSYEQYF. In nucleotides, the CDR3 is TGTGCCACCAGCAGTGACTTGAGGGAACGGTCCTACGAGCAGTACTTC.

This clonotype has at least ten counts. This chain links TRBV19 with TRBJ1-5; TRBD1 matches 8 bases. Trimming cost V 6 bases and J 2 bases; bases outside gene matches: 6. CDR3 length: 15 residues. CDR1 and CDR2 (germline): LNHDA, SQIVND (reference sequence). The CDR3 is CASRTTGVGNQPQHF. Here the CDR3 DNA reads TGTGCCAGTAGGACGACAGGGGTGGGCAATCAGCCCCAGCATTTT.

Regarding this clonotype: A clone one base away is much larger, so this may be a read error. The rearrangement joins TRBV28 to TRBJ2-7, with 7 nucleotides matching TRBD2. The CDR3 loop spans 13 amino acids. Germline V gene data show CDR1 as MDHEN and CDR2 as SYDVKM. As DNA, the CDR3 is TGTGTCAGCACCCCGGGGGGTCTTTACGAGCAGTACTTC. It specifies CVSTPGGLYEQYF.

This clonotype has ten or more counts. The CDR3 here is CASSGGQGYGYTF. The CDR3 DNA is TGTGCCAGCAGCGGGGGACAGGGGTATGGCTACACCTTC. The genes are TRBV7-8 and TRBJ1-2, with 10 bases lining up with TRBD1. The V gene's germline CDR1 is SGHVS and CDR2 FQNEAQ. The ends lost 5 bases at V and 5 bases at J; junction bases unmatched: 2. The CDR3 contains 13 residues.

This clonotype was recorded at least ten times. The junction shows a germline mismatch at one end, possibly a read error. The V and J genes are TRBV19 and TRBJ1-5; D is unresolved. The germline gives CDR1 LNHDA, CDR2 SQIVND (reference sequence). The CDR3 contains 12 residues. The CDR3 bases are TGTGCCAGTAATATAGGAGATCAGCCCCAGCATTTT. Its translation is CASNIGDQPQHF.

This clonotype was recorded many times. J is TRBJ2-2 and V is TRBV11-2; weak D call: TRBD2 (5 bases). Deletions cut 2 bases from V and 4 bases from J, with 11 bases between. Germline CDR1 and CDR2: SGHAT and FQNNGV. The CDR3 is 15 amino acids. The CDR3 loop reads CASSLLAWGTGELFF. CDR3 nucleotides: TGTGCCAGCAGCTTACTAGCCTGGGGCACCGGGGAGCTGTTTTTT.

A few counts support this clonotype. The CDR3 coding sequence is TGCGCCAGCAGCTTCCGGACAGCTGAGACCCAGTACTTC. This codes for CASSFRTAETQYF. The genes are TRBV5-1 and TRBJ2-5; perhaps TRBD1 as D (6 bases). Trimming took off 2 bases at V and 5 bases at J, with 10 bases between the two ends. Germline V gene data show CDR1 as SGHRS and CDR2 as YFSETQ. The CDR3 sequence is 13 residues long.

V usage is TRBV12-3 or TRBV12-4 and J usage is TRBJ1-6; TRBD1 matches 8 bases. The V segment lost 3 bases and the J segment 7 bases; nucleotides outside the gene matches: 5. This CDR3 region has 15 residues. CDR3 nucleotides: TGTGCCAGCAGTTTCGGGCAGGGGGCCAATTCACCCCTCCACTTT. Encoded protein: CASSFGQGANSPLHF.

This clonotype has ten or more counts. V usage is TRBV20-1 and J usage is TRBJ1-1; a possible D gene is TRBD1 (5 bases). The CDR3 runs to 12 residues. With 6 bases removed from V and 10 bases from J, the gap between germline ends came to 18 bases. Germline loops: CDR1 DFQATT, CDR2 SNEGSKA (reference sequence). This CDR3 is CSAPRGGQGAFF. The CDR3 bases are TGCAGTGCCCCGAGGGGAGGGCAGGGAGCTTTCTTT.

This sequence joins TRBV6-1 and TRBJ2-2, with D possibly matching TRBD1 (5 bases). CDR3 length equals 16 residues. From germline, CDR1 is MNHNS and CDR2 SASEGT. V was pared by 2 bases and J by 0 bases, with 10 bases between. The CDR3 DNA reads TGTGCCAGCAGTGAATTGGTACAGGCGAACACCGGGGAGCTGTTTTTT. Translation: CASSELVQANTGELFF.

On this clonotype: A read error may be the cause here, since a much bigger clone is one base away. The chain carries TRBV30 and TRBJ1-2; 8 bases agree with TRBD1. The CDR3 runs to 14 residues. Trimming at V came to 4 bases and at J to 4 bases, leaving 8 bases not matched to a gene. CDR1 is GTSNPN and CDR2 is SVGIG in the germline V gene (reference sequence). CDR3 in DNA: TGTGCCTGGAATGTAGGTACAGGGGGCTATGGCTACACCTTC. Its translation: CAWNVGTGGYGYTF.

In this sample, this clonotype turned up many times. For the CDR3, the DNA is TGTGCCAGCAGTGACCGGGACAGGGGTTCGGAGACCCAGTACTTC. Translation: CASSDRDRGSETQYF. This chain uses TRBV6-1 with TRBJ2-5; 10 bases are shared with TRBD1. Per the germline V gene, CDR1 is MNHNS and CDR2 is SASEGT. There are 15 residues in the CDR3. The J segment lost 5 bases and the V segment lost 3 bases, leaving 6 bases of the junction unmatched.